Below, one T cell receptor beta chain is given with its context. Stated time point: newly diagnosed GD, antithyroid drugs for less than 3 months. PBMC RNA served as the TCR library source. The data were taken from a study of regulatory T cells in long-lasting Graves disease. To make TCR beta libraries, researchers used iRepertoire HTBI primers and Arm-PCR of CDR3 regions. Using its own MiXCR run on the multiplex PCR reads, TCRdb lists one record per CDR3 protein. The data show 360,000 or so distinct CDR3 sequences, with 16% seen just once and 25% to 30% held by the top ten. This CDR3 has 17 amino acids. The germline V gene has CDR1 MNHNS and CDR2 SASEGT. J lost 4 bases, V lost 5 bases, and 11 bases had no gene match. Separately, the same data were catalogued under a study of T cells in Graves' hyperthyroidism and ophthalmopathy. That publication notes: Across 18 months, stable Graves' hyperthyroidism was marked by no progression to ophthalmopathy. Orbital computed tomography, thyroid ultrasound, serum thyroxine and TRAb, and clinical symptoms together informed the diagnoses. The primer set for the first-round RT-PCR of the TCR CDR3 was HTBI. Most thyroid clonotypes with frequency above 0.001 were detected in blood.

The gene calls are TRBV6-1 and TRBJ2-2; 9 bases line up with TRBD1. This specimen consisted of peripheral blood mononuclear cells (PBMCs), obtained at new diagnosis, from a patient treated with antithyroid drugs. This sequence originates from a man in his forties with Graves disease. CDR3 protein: CASSRGPGTGSTGELFF. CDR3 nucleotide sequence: TGTGCCAGCAGTCGGGGCCCCGGGACAGGGAGCACCGGGGAGCTGTTTTTT.